The entry below describes one T cell receptor beta chain. This sample stems from a study of T cell responses to AZD1222 COVID-19 vaccine. Assay used: immunoSEQ multiplex PCR; TCRdb lists only in-frame clones, some missing. This sample has more than 80,000 clones; 80% to 95% occur once, and the top ten carry less than 4%. Analysis merged second doses at about 4 or about 12 weeks. CDR3 length equals 15 residues. The germline V gene has CDR1 LNHDA and CDR2 SQIVND (reference sequence). Trimming removed 6 bases from V and 8 bases from J, with 22 bases in between. The TCR comes from an adult who received the AZD1222 COVID-19 vaccine. The chain has TRBV19 and TRBJ1-2; D is possibly TRBD1 (5 bases). The starting material was peripheral blood, obtained 28 days after the second AZD1222 dose. The CDR3 DNA is TGTGCCAGTAGCCTTGGATCGGGGGACTCCGAGGGCTACACCTTC. Translated, it gives CASSLGSGDSEGYTF.